This T cell receptor beta chain was captured in a study of shared clonotypes between healthy human individuals (dated by TCRdb to 2020 to 2022). Broadly, across the study: The cohort included a few men and a couple of women between 18 and 49 years of age. Blood TCR repertoires of several healthy adults were deeply sequenced to estimate repertoire size and the extent of clonotype sharing between individuals. Per donor, leukapheresis produced somewhere between about 0.94 and 10 billion PBMCs. To increase sequencing depth and limit assay-specific biases, TCR repertoire library preparation and sequencing were carried out by different laboratories using diverse techniques. Beyond this particular receptor, the publication reports: Pairwise subsampling led to the expectation that sequencing depth would affect the degree of clonotype sharing among donors. Because the study included a small number of donors, the genetic and exposure-history diversity represented was limited. Sampling was limited to blood, and TCR repertoires in tissue likely differ from TCR repertoires in blood.

Donors were healthy HIV-negative adults with no recently reported acute infections or vaccinations. Only Caucasian adults living in Nashville, Tennessee, USA were represented among the donors. For unsorted samples, some 90 million PBMCs were counted, and genomic DNA was extracted using the QIAamp DNA Blood Mini kit. Blood was collected by leukapheresis, and PBMCs were isolated by Ficoll-Histopaque density gradient centrifugation and then cryopreserved in liquid nitrogen vapor phase. TCR CDR3 regions were amplified from genomic DNA by multiplex PCR using the deep immunoSEQ assay. Genomic DNA extracted from each cell subset was distributed evenly over all wells of several immunoSEQ 96-well plates, and each plate served as one replicate. Each replicate PCR for unsorted PBMC received roughly 300 ng genomic DNA, equal to 25,000 to 30,000 T cell genomes. Genomic DNA from unsorted PBMC was sequenced over ten immunoSEQ deep assay plates. The purified libraries were quantified using a Qubit 3.0 fluorometer, sized with a Bioanalyzer 2100, and then quantified again using the KAPA Library Quantification kit. Every immunoSEQ 96-well plate was sequenced on a dedicated single-read 150-cycle Illumina NextSeq 550 flow cell. Under the source paper's analysis protocol: Because only junctional sequences without quality scores were contained in the immunoSEQ output, filtering matching that applied to full-length reads could not be performed. To assign V/J genes and CDR3, sequences were annotated against IMGT germline references using PyIR, a Python wrapper for IgBLAST v1.9. Reads were filtered out if the reads had weak V/J assignments (E-value above 1e-6), no CDR3, stop codons, out-of-frame junctions, or ambiguous translated residues. V3J clonotypes were defined as sequences sharing the same inferred V gene, J gene, and CDR3 amino acid sequence. Percentage overlap between repertoires was calculated by dividing the number of shared unique clonotypes by the size of the smaller repertoire. RTK rarefaction, the Chao1 estimator, and Recon v2.1 estimates of unobserved clonotypes were used to assess repertoire richness. The immuneACCESS repertoire file appears here via TCRdb, limited to in-frame rearrangements. These files lack a portion of the clones; in checked studies, under half of the deficit traces to unresolved V genes, and the cause of the others is not known. Clone size and the V and J calls come from that table; the DNA yielded D and trimming. The sample data list fewer than 650,000 clones, and around 81% of these were observed just once. About 12% of the sample rests with the top ten.

The germline V gene encodes CDR1 SGHVS and CDR2 FQNEAQ. The junction carries 6 bases between V and J, which are trimmed by 8 bases and 4 bases respectively. The CDR3 starts with the cysteine, ends with the phenylalanine, and has 11 residues. Left in the record is the CDR3 DNA by itself, 33 bases read in frame from the first base. As concerns this clone: Its cognate antigen has yet to be identified. No much larger clonotype is one base removed from it; base qualities were not supplied.

The sequence derives from a middle-aged woman in good health. Some clones in this sample may be carry-over from other donors' samples. Sequencing was carried out using PBMCs. The chain couples TRBV7-8 to TRBJ2-1, with no confident D gene call. The CDR3 region: CASGPYNEQFF. The nucleotide sequence reads TGTGCCAGCGGACCATACAATGAGCAGTTCTTC.